Below are 25 T cell receptor beta chains sequenced from a single sample in a study of T cells expressing NK-cell markers. TCRdb reworked the 5' RACE reads into one entry per CDR3 protein, no DNA. The sample is made up of just under 150,000 distinct CDR3 sequences, and the top ten hold roughly 12% of it. Sequenced material: blood T cells: a sorted CD56 or NKG2C T cell subset, CD4+ or CD8+ T cells, or bulk PBMC T cells (not recorded which). Every receptor here comes from a man aged 18-30 years in good health.

This chain uses TRBV7-2 with TRBJ2-1; TCRdb designates TRBD1, a call that cannot be tested without DNA. This CDR3 is built from 15 residues. Germline loops: CDR1 SGHTA, CDR2 FQGNSA. CDR3 amino acids: CASSDIGTPVHEQFF.

The V and J genes are TRBV20-1 and TRBJ2-7; checking the TCRdb D call of TRBD2 is not possible without DNA. The CDR3 sequence is 12 residues long. Germline-derived CDR1 and CDR2 are DFQATT and SNEGSKA (reference sequence). CDR3 residues: CSARLAVYEQYF.

The V gene is TRBV6-5, the J gene TRBJ2-2. The CDR3 covers 14 residues. Germline V gives CDR1 MNHEY, CDR2 SVGAGI. This chain's CDR3 is CASSYKPYTGELFF.

This chain joins TRBV6-5 and TRBJ2-3; there is no DNA to check the TCRdb D call of TRBD1. The germline V gene has CDR1 MNHEY and CDR2 SVGAGI. The CDR3 covers 16 residues. CDR3 amino acids: CASSYSSGSPADTQYF.

The CDR3 loop is CASSPDGAEQFF. This chain connects TRBV13 to TRBJ2-1. This CDR3 region has 12 residues. Germline loops: CDR1 PRHDT, CDR2 FYEKMQ (reference sequence). The full variable domain, rest sourced from reference TRBV13 and TRBJ2-1, is AAGVIQSPRHLIKEKRETATLKCYPIPRHDTVYWYQQGPGQDPQFLISFYEKMQSDKGSIPDRFSAQQFSDYHSELNMSSLELGDSALYFCASSPDGAEQFFGPGTRLTVL.

This chain joins TRBV6-2 or TRBV6-3 and TRBJ2-7; without DNA, the TCRdb call of TRBD1 cannot be checked. Germline V lookup: CDR1 MNHEY, CDR2 SVGEGT. The CDR3 sequence is 14 residues long. The CDR3 here is CASSYAGPDAEQYF.

The gene calls are TRBV29-1 and TRBJ2-1; TCRdb returns TRBD2, unconfirmable since there is no DNA. The germline gives CDR1 SQVTM, CDR2 ANQGSEA. The CDR3 contains 12 residues. The CDR3 reads CSVAEREVEQFF.

This chain connects TRBV7-9 to TRBJ2-1. This CDR3 comprises 16 residues. The germline V gene encodes CDR1 SEHNR and CDR2 FQNEAQ (reference sequence). CDR3 amino acids: CASSRERRGSYNEQFF.

The rearrangement links TRBV7-9 to TRBJ2-1; TCRdb gives TRBD1 as the D gene, but with no DNA this cannot be confirmed. CDR3 size: 18 residues. Germline values: CDR1 SEHNR, CDR2 FQNEAQ (reference sequence). The CDR3 loop reads CASSLGAGGPDLYNEQFF.

The chain carries TRBV20-1 and TRBJ2-1; TCRdb proposes TRBD1, but this gene call is untestable without DNA. Germline lookup yields CDR1 DFQATT and CDR2 SNEGSKA (reference sequence). CDR3 length: 16 residues. CDR3 sequence reads: CSARDRGQGTYNEQFF.

The J gene is TRBJ2-1, the V gene TRBV30; the TCRdb call, TRBD2, lacks DNA for checking. Germline V lookup: CDR1 GTSNPN, CDR2 SVGIG (reference sequence). This CDR3 spans 16 amino acids. The CDR3 here is CAWSVQLAGARNEQFF.

V gene TRBV19 combines with J gene TRBJ1-1; the D call from TCRdb, TRBD1, cannot be confirmed without DNA. Germline lookup yields CDR1 LNHDA and CDR2 SQIVND (reference sequence). This CDR3 is 11 amino acids long. The CDR3 protein is CASSMGQGVLF.

This sequence joins TRBV24-1 and TRBJ2-3; TCRdb returns TRBD1, unconfirmable since there is no DNA. This CDR3 is 15 amino acids long. Looked up from germline, CDR1 is KGHDR and CDR2 is SFDVKD. CDR3 in amino acids: CATSEKTGTTDTQYF.

The genes are TRBV10-2 and TRBJ2-2. Germline V gene data show CDR1 as WSHSY and CDR2 as SAAADI. The CDR3 runs 11 residues. The CDR3 spells CASRTGGELFF.

CDR3 sequence reads: CASDPTGGYNEQFF. The chain uses TRBV7-2 and TRBJ2-1; TCRdb reports TRBD1, a call that lacks DNA to check it against. The CDR3 has 14 residues. CDR1 is SGHTA, CDR2 FQGNSA, per germline. Supplemented by reference TRBV7-2 and TRBJ2-1, the full variable domain reads GAGVSQSPSNKVTEKGKDVELRCDPISGHTALYWYRQSLGQGLEFLIYFQGNSAPDKSGLPSDRFSAERTGGSVSTLTIQRTQQEDSAVYLCASDPTGGYNEQFFGPGTRLTVL.

This rearrangement joins TRBV24-1 to TRBJ2-1; absent DNA, TCRdb's TRBD2 call cannot be checked. The CDR3 runs to 16 residues. CDR1 is KGHDR and CDR2 is SFDVKD in the germline V gene. The CDR3 is CATSPSGRGSYNEQFF.

CDR3 loop: CASSGPGQGNQPQHF. The chain employs TRBV5-6 and TRBJ1-5; TCRdb outputs TRBD1, but without DNA this stays unchecked. The CDR3 has 15 amino acids. Germline loops: CDR1 SGHDT, CDR2 YYEEEE.

The rearrangement links TRBV27 to TRBJ2-3; TCRdb's D call, TRBD1, is unchecked because there is no DNA. The CDR3 spans 16 residues. Germline values: CDR1 MNHEY, CDR2 SMNVEV (reference sequence). CDR3 loop: CASSLGGYGLADTQYF.

The chain combines TRBV30 with TRBJ2-1; TCRdb indicates TRBD1, and absent DNA this call remains unverified. Germline CDR1 GTSNPN, CDR2 SVGIG (reference sequence). This CDR3 is 16 amino acids long. The CDR3 is CAWSGATASSYNEQFF.

The chain employs TRBV7-9 and TRBJ2-1; the TCRdb D gene call, TRBD1, has no DNA to confirm it. Per the germline V gene, CDR1 is SEHNR and CDR2 is FQNEAQ (reference sequence). This CDR3 is 16 amino acids long. The CDR3 spells CASSSTTGTAYNEQFF.

J is TRBJ2-2 and V is TRBV2; as DNA is missing, the TRBD1 call by TCRdb cannot be tested. CDR1 is SNHLY and CDR2 is FYNNEI in the germline V gene. This CDR3 spans 13 amino acids. CDR3 amino acids: CATRNNPGGELFF.

The genes are TRBV27 and TRBJ2-1; with no DNA, the TCRdb D assignment of TRBD2 cannot be verified. Germline lookup yields CDR1 MNHEY and CDR2 SMNVEV (reference sequence). CDR3 size: 14 residues. This CDR3 is CASSSPGGRNEQFF.

The rearrangement joins TRBV20-1 to TRBJ2-7. CDR3 size: 14 residues. Germline V gene lookup returns CDR1 DFQATT and CDR2 SNEGSKA (reference sequence). CDR3 sequence reads: CSASGSAETYEQYF.

V is TRBV30 and J is TRBJ2-2. The CDR3 extends over 13 amino acids. Germline loops: CDR1 GTSNPN, CDR2 SVGIG (reference sequence). The CDR3 spells CAWRLANTGELFF.

CDR3 sequence: CASSLEAPPYEQYF. This chain joins TRBV11-2 and TRBJ2-7; the TCRdb call, TRBD1, lacks DNA for checking. The CDR3 extends over 14 amino acids. Germline CDR1 reads SGHAT; CDR2 reads FQNNGV.